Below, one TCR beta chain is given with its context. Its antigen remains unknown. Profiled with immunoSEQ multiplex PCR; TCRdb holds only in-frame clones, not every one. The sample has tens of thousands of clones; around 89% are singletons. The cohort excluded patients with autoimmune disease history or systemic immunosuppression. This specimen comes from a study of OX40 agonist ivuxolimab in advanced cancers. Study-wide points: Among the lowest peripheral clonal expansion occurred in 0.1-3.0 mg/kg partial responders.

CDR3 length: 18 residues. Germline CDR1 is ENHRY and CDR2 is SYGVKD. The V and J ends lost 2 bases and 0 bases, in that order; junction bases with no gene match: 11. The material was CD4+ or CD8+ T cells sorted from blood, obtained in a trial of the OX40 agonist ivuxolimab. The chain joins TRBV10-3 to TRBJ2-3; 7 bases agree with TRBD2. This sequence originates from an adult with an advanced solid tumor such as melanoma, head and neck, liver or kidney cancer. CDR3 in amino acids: CAISEPTGRGFSTDTQYF. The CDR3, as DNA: TGTGCCATCAGTGAGCCCACGGGGCGGGGGTTTAGCACAGATACGCAGTATTTT.